These T cell receptor beta chains were read from a single sample in a study of control samples from healthy donors and cancer patients. Repertoires were generated with immunoSEQ multiplex PCR, while TCRdb's copy carries only in-frame clones and drops some. The sample has 40,000 to 55,000 clones, approximately 87% seen once. Sequences were obtained from PBMCs. The receptors originated from a woman aged 55-70 years with lung cancer. CDR3s include the opening cysteine and the closing phenylalanine or tryptophan. A D gene is named only where the DNA matches it firmly. Clone size is shown for a subset of rows, as once, few, many or a class of expanded clone.

clone size	D gene	V gene	J gene	CDR3 DNA	CDR3 protein
-	-	TRBV5-1	TRBJ2-2	TGCGCCAGCAGCACCTATCGGGCGGCCACCGGGGAGCTGTTTTTT	CASSTYRAATGELFF
-	TRBD2	TRBV27	TRBJ2-7	TGTGCCAGCAGTATCTCCGGGACTAGCGGCTCCTACGAGCAGTACTTC	CASSISGTSGSYEQYF
-	-	TRBV3-1/TRBV3-2	TRBJ1-3	TGTGCCAGCAGCCAGGGGACCTACTCTGGAAACACCATATATTTT	CASSQGTYSGNTIYF
-	-	TRBV29-1	TRBJ2-4	TGCAGCGCCTCCGGAGAGGGGGACAAAAACATTCAGTACTTC	CSASGEGDKNIQYF
-	TRBD2	TRBV6-6	TRBJ2-7	TGTGCCAGCAGTTACCTGACTAGCGGAGCCTACGAGCAGTACTTC	CASSYLTSGAYEQYF
-	-	TRBV19	TRBJ1-6	TGTGCCAGTACCCCGGGAGGCACCAGGACACCCCTCCACTTT	CASTPGGTRTPLHF
-	-	TRBV6-1	TRBJ1-2	TGTGCCAGCAGTGATGAGGGCGGAGGGGTGAACTATGGCTACACCTTC	CASSDEGGGVNYGYTF
-	-	TRBV7-9	TRBJ2-2	TGTGCCAGCAGCGTACTTAGCGGGAACACCGGGGAGCTGTTTTTT	CASSVLSGNTGELFF
-	-	TRBV10-3	TRBJ2-3	TGTGCCATCAGTGACGAAACTTTCTTGAGCACAGATACGCAGTATTTT	CAISDETFLSTDTQYF
-	-	TRBV10-3	TRBJ2-3	TGTGCCATCAGTGAGTCGGCCGGATACACAGATACGCAGTATTTT	CAISESAGYTDTQYF
-	-	TRBV29-1	TRBJ2-2	TGCAGCGTTCCTACTGGAACCGGGGAGCTGTTTTTT	CSVPTGTGELFF
once	-	TRBV12-3/TRBV12-4	TRBJ2-5	TGTGCCACCAGTCGGGGGCGAGAGACCCAGTACTTC	CATSRGRETQYF
-	-	TRBV29-1	TRBJ1-1	TGCAGCGGATCGTTGGGTACTGGAACTGAAGCTTTCTTT	CSGSLGTGTEAFF
once	TRBD2	TRBV25-1	TRBJ2-7	TGTGCCAGCAGTGAGGGACTAGCGGATAGCTACGAGCAGTACTTC	CASSEGLADSYEQYF
-	-	TRBV5-1	TRBJ1-6	TGCGCCAGCAGCTTGGACGGCAGCGTTAATTCACCCCTCCACTTT	CASSLDGSVNSPLHF
-	-	TRBV19	TRBJ1-2	TGTGCCAGTAGTGCCCCCGGAGTAGTATATGGCTACACCTTC	CASSAPGVVYGYTF